The rows below give T cell receptor beta chains drawn from one sample of a study of T cell changes during pregnancy in multiple sclerosis. The table came from immunoSEQ multiplex PCR; TCRdb's copy has only in-frame clones and leaves some out. The sample lists fewer than 140,000 clones, just under 95% occurring once. The material was peripheral blood, obtained after pregnancy. Receptor source: a female donor with multiple sclerosis, enrolled in a pregnancy study. Each CDR3 is given with its conserved first and last residue. A D gene is named only where the DNA matches it firmly. Clone size is shown for a subset of rows, as once, few, many or a class of expanded clone.

J | V | D | size | DNA | CDR3
TRBJ2-5 | TRBV5-1 | TRBD1 | - | TGCGCCAGCAGCTTGGCTGGACAGGGAGAGACCCAGTACTTC | CASSLAGQGETQYF
TRBJ2-7 | TRBV5-1 | - | - | TGCGCCAGCAGCTTGGCGGGGGACGCGTACTACGAGCAGTACTTC | CASSLAGDAYYEQYF
TRBJ2-7 | TRBV6-1 | TRBD2 | once | TGTGCCAGCAGTGGAACCCGGGCTAGCGGGTCCTACGAGCAGTACTTC | CASSGTRASGSYEQYF
TRBJ1-1 | TRBV19 | - | once | TGTGCCAGTCGCCGGGGAGGTTCAAACACTGAAGCTTTCTTT | CASRRGGSNTEAFF
TRBJ2-3 | TRBV9 | - | - | TGTGCCAGCAGCGTAGGGCTAGCCACAGATACGCAGTATTTT | CASSVGLATDTQYF
TRBJ1-2 | TRBV2 | TRBD1 | - | TGTGCCAGCAGTCCGGGACAGTCCTATGGCTACACCTTC | CASSPGQSYGYTF
TRBJ2-7 | TRBV4-1 | TRBD2 | - | TGCGCCAGCAGCCCCGGGACTAGGGGGAGCGGGCAGTACTTC | CASSPGTRGSGQYF
TRBJ1-6 | TRBV6-1 | TRBD1 | once | TGTGCCAGCAGTGAAGCGCCGAGGACAGGGTTTTCCTATAATTCACCCCTCCACTTT | CASSEAPRTGFSYNSPLHF
TRBJ1-4 | TRBV21-1 | - | - | TGTGCCAGCAGCAAAGCGGCGGAAAACAGGGGCAATAATGAAAAACTGTTTTTT | CASSKAAENRGNNEKLFF
TRBJ2-2 | TRBV28 | - | - | TGTGCCAGCAGCTACAGGGTTGGCGGGGAGCTGTTTTTT | CASSYRVGGELFF
TRBJ1-2 | TRBV28 | - | - | TGTGCCAGCAGTTTTAGTCGGAGTTATGGCTACACCTTC | CASSFSRSYGYTF
TRBJ1-2 | TRBV6-1 | - | - | TGTGCCAGCCCTGGCAGGGGCAGCTATGGCTACACCTTC | CASPGRGSYGYTF
TRBJ1-1 | TRBV7-9 | - | once | TGTGCCAGCAGGCCGGGGACTCCCTCCACTGAAGCTTTCTTT | CASRPGTPSTEAFF
TRBJ1-3 | TRBV2 | TRBD1 | - | TGTGCCAGCAGCGCGGGACAGAGCTCTGGAAACACCATATATTTT | CASSAGQSSGNTIYF
TRBJ2-1 | TRBV6-5 | TRBD1 | - | TGTGCCAGCAGTCAGGACAGGGGTTTCAATGAGCAGTTCTTC | CASSQDRGFNEQFF
TRBJ1-2 | TRBV5-1 | TRBD1 | - | TGCGCCAGCAGCTTGGCGGCAGGGGGCCAGTCTGCTAACTATGGCTACACCTTC | CASSLAAGGQSANYGYTF
TRBJ1-5 | TRBV18 | - | - | TGTGCCAGCTCACAACTAGCGGATAGCAATCAGCCCCAGCATTTT | CASSQLADSNQPQHF
TRBJ1-3 | TRBV11-2 | TRBD1 | few | TGTGCCAGCAGCTTCGGGACAGTGGGAAACACCATATATTTT | CASSFGTVGNTIYF
TRBJ1-1 | TRBV5-4 | - | - | TGTGCCAGCAGTTCCCGGGTCTCCGTGGGGAACACTGAAGCTTTCTTT | CASSSRVSVGNTEAFF
TRBJ1-3 | TRBV25-1 | - | - | TGTGCCAGCAGTGAATACGGGACACCTGGAAACACCATATATTTT | CASSEYGTPGNTIYF
TRBJ2-1 | TRBV7-2 | TRBD2 | - | TGTGCCAGCAGCTTAGATCCCTTTGGCGGGAGGTACAATGAGCAGTTCTTC | CASSLDPFGGRYNEQFF
TRBJ2-2 | TRBV19 | - | - | TGTGCCACCTACGACAGACCCACCGGGGAGCTGTTTTTT | CATYDRPTGELFF
TRBJ1-2 | TRBV6-4 | - | once | TGTGCCAGCAGTGACTCGGTTACAGGGTTCTACACCTTC | CASSDSVTGFYTF
TRBJ1-3 | TRBV7-6 | - | - | TGTGCCAGCAGCTTAATTAGTTCCGGGGTGGGAAACACCATATATTTT | CASSLISSGVGNTIYF
TRBJ2-1 | TRBV7-9 | TRBD2 | - | TGTGCCAGCAGCTCCGGTTATAGCGGGAGGGCCCTCCGGTTCTTC | CASSSGYSGRALRFF
TRBJ1-1 | TRBV6-5 | TRBD1 | - | TGTGCCAGCAGTTTCGGACAGGGGGCAGGCACTGAAGCTTTCTTT | CASSFGQGAGTEAFF
TRBJ1-1 | TRBV7-9 | - | - | TGTGCCAGCAGCTTAGACGGGGGATCCAGAGCTTTCTTT | CASSLDGGSRAFF